Listed below are T cell receptor beta chains from one sample, sequenced in a study of CD8 T cells in Susac syndrome. TCRdb used MiXCR to reprocess the immunoSEQ multiplex PCR reads, holding one entry per CDR3 protein. Of about 300,000 distinct CDR3 sequences listed, approximately 89% are singletons. Sequenced sample: CD8+ T cells from PBMCs. The receptors come from a human donor with multiple sclerosis. Both conserved end residues are part of each CDR3. Fields, in order: clone size, D gene, J gene, V gene, CDR3 protein, CDR3 DNA. The D gene is left open where the match is weak. Clone size is shown for a subset of rows, as once, few, many or a class of expanded clone.

>many|.|TRBJ2-2|TRBV7-9
CASSLAGPGELFF
TGTGCCAGCAGCTTAGCTGGTCCCGGGGAGCTGTTTTTT
>few|.|TRBJ2-6|TRBV20-1
CSARDDSGANVLTF
TGCAGTGCTAGAGATGACTCTGGGGCCAACGTCCTGACTTTC
>.|.|TRBJ2-5|TRBV3-1
CASSAFLRETQYF
TGTGCCAGCAGCGCGTTCCTTCGGGAGACCCAGTACTTC
>.|TRBD1|TRBJ2-1|TRBV7-9
CASSLTGAINEQFF
TGTGCCAGCAGCTTAACAGGGGCGATCAATGAGCAGTTCTTC
>.|TRBD1|TRBJ2-5|TRBV7-8
CASSAWTGGDETQYF
TGTGCCAGCAGCGCCTGGACAGGGGGTGATGAGACCCAGTACTTC
>.|.|TRBJ2-2|TRBV19
CASSIGGVNTGELFF
TGTGCCAGTAGTATTGGAGGGGTAAACACCGGGGAGCTGTTTTTT
>.|TRBD1|TRBJ1-5|TRBV7-9
CASSSGTGVQPQHF
TGTGCCAGCAGCTCCGGGACAGGAGTACAGCCCCAGCATTTT
>few|TRBD2|TRBJ2-7|TRBV7-9
CASSLTQAGAYEQYF
TGTGCCAGCAGCTTAACCCAAGCGGGAGCCTACGAGCAGTACTTC
>.|.|TRBJ1-5|TRBV4-2
CASSQELDSQNQPQHF
TGTGCCAGCAGCCAAGAGTTGGACAGTCAAAATCAGCCCCAGCATTTT
>once|TRBD2|TRBJ2-7|TRBV4-2
CASSQPGLDVNEQYF
TGTGCCAGCAGCCAGCCGGGACTAGATGTTAACGAGCAGTACTTC
>once|TRBD1|TRBJ1-4|TRBV15
CATSPETGGFEKLFF
TGTGCCACCAGCCCTGAAACAGGGGGCTTTGAAAAACTGTTTTTT
>.|TRBD1|TRBJ1-1|TRBV12-3/TRBV12-4
CASSLDPTGAVSMNTEAFF
TGTGCCAGCAGTTTAGACCCGACAGGGGCCGTTTCCATGAACACTGAAGCTTTCTTT
>.|TRBD2|TRBJ2-2|TRBV11-2
CATTTSGDTGELFF
TGTGCCACCACTACTAGCGGGGACACCGGGGAGCTGTTTTTT
>.|.|TRBJ1-1|TRBV20-1
CSARHGDTEAFF
TGCAGTGCTAGGCACGGCGACACTGAAGCTTTCTTT
>.|.|TRBJ2-5|TRBV28
CASSFVRGVYQETQYF
TGTGCCAGCAGTTTTGTTAGGGGGGTGTACCAAGAGACCCAGTACTTC
>.|.|TRBJ2-1|TRBV7-9
CASSLVGGQESYNEQFF
TGTGCCAGCAGCTTAGTAGGTGGCCAGGAATCCTACAATGAGCAGTTCTTC
>.|.|TRBJ2-5|TRBV6-5
CASSYGRMQETQYF
TGTGCCAGCAGTTACGGCAGGATGCAAGAGACCCAGTACTTC
>.|.|TRBJ2-7|TRBV4-3
CASSQGFGSIRQYF
TGCGCCAGCAGCCAAGGTTTTGGGTCGATCCGCCAGTACTTC
>.|TRBD1|TRBJ2-1|TRBV7-9
CASSHQDRNDNEQFF
TGTGCCAGCAGCCACCAGGACAGGAATGACAATGAGCAGTTCTTC
>.|.|TRBJ2-1|TRBV6-4
CATTPEPGSNEQFF
TGTGCCACCACTCCCGAACCAGGGTCGAATGAGCAGTTCTTC
>.|TRBD2|TRBJ2-2|TRBV2
CASTQGLAGHTGELFF
TGTGCCAGTACCCAAGGACTAGCGGGACACACCGGGGAGCTGTTTTTT
>.|.|TRBJ1-5|TRBV20-1
CSASSPAGMGNQPQHF
TGCAGTGCTAGTTCCCCGGCCGGGATGGGCAATCAGCCCCAGCATTTT
>few|.|TRBJ1-1|TRBV6-1
CASSWRFWTEAFF
TGTGCCAGCAGCTGGAGGTTTTGGACTGAAGCTTTCTTT
>.|.|TRBJ1-4|TRBV19
CASRYGEKLFF
TGTGCCAGTAGATATGGCGAAAAACTGTTTTTT
>.|TRBD2|TRBJ2-1|TRBV4-3
CAERKAGNEQFF
TGCGCCGAGAGAAAAGCGGGGAATGAGCAGTTCTTC
>.|.|TRBJ1-1|TRBV20-1
CSARDRTDNTEAFF
TGCAGTGCTAGAGATAGGACCGACAACACTGAAGCTTTCTTT
>.|.|TRBJ2-5|TRBV5-4
CASRAAQETQYF
TGTGCCAGCCGGGCAGCTCAAGAGACCCAGTACTTC
>.|.|TRBJ1-5|TRBV5-6
CASSFGPLNQPQHF
TGTGCCAGCAGCTTCGGACCGCTGAATCAGCCCCAGCATTTT
>.|.|TRBJ2-1|TRBV23-1
CASSQRAYSERGVMENEQFF
TGCGCCAGCAGTCAACGGGCGTACTCAGAGAGGGGGGTGATGGAAAATGAGCAGTTCTTC
>.|.|TRBJ2-1|TRBV19
CASSITGPYNEQFF
TGTGCCAGTAGTATAACAGGACCCTACAATGAGCAGTTCTTC
>.|.|TRBJ2-7|TRBV6-1
CASSDVSQGLLREQYF
TGTGCCAGCAGTGACGTTTCGCAGGGACTCCTCCGGGAGCAGTACTTC
>.|TRBD2|TRBJ2-1|TRBV20-1
CSAVISGSSYNEQFF
TGCAGTGCTGTTATTAGCGGGAGCTCCTACAATGAGCAGTTCTTC
>.|.|TRBJ1-5|TRBV6-2/TRBV6-3
CASSYPTLSNQPQHF
TGTGCCAGCAGTTACCCCACTTTAAGCAATCAGCCCCAGCATTTT
>.|TRBD1|TRBJ1-2|TRBV7-9
CASSLPQGAHYGYTF
TGTGCCAGCAGCTTACCACAGGGGGCTCACTATGGCTACACCTTC
>.|TRBD2|TRBJ2-3|TRBV4-1
CASSQEQRGGTDTQYF
TGCGCCAGCAGCCAAGAGCAGCGGGGGGGCACAGATACGCAGTATTTT
>once|TRBD1|TRBJ2-4|TRBV19
CATSPGGNNIQYF
TGTGCCACCAGCCCAGGGGGCAACAACATTCAGTACTTC
>.|TRBD1|TRBJ1-4|TRBV7-9
CASVQGMGEKLFF
TGTGCCAGCGTACAGGGGATGGGAGAAAAACTGTTTTTT
>once|TRBD1|TRBJ1-1|TRBV12-3/TRBV12-4
CASRPGTGVPEAFF
TGTGCCAGCAGGCCCGGGACAGGGGTCCCTGAAGCTTTCTTT
>few|.|TRBJ2-7|TRBV11-3
CASSLDGYEQYF
TGTGCCAGCAGCTTAGACGGCTACGAGCAGTACTTC
>.|TRBD2|TRBJ2-7|TRBV27
CASSLGTRLREQYF
TGTGCCAGCAGTCTTGGGACTAGGCTCCGCGAGCAGTACTTC
>.|.|TRBJ2-1|TRBV9
CASSPRERNYNEQFF
TGTGCCAGCAGCCCCCGTGAGCGGAATTACAATGAGCAGTTCTTC
>.|.|TRBJ1-5|TRBV19
CASSIGAGAYQPQHF
TGTGCCAGTAGTATAGGCGCGGGGGCCTATCAGCCCCAGCATTTT
>.|TRBD1|TRBJ2-7|TRBV7-9
CASSLEGQGSYEQYF
TGTGCCAGCAGCTTAGAGGGACAGGGATCCTACGAGCAGTACTTC
>.|TRBD2|TRBJ2-1|TRBV5-6
CASSFPGLAAEQFF
TGTGCCAGCAGCTTTCCGGGACTAGCGGCTGAGCAGTTCTTC
>.|.|TRBJ2-7|TRBV7-9
CASSSNEQYF
TGTGCCAGCAGCTCAAACGAGCAGTACTTC
>.|TRBD1|TRBJ2-1|TRBV29-1
CSSQGQKSYNEQFF
TGCAGTTCCCAGGGACAGAAATCCTACAATGAGCAGTTCTTC
>.|TRBD1|TRBJ1-5|TRBV20-1
CSAGSGTAPDSNQPQHF
TGCAGTGCTGGGAGCGGGACAGCACCAGATAGCAATCAGCCCCAGCATTTT
>.|.|TRBJ2-3|TRBV4-3
CASSQGDWDATDTQYF
TGCGCCAGCAGCCAAGGAGACTGGGACGCCACAGATACGCAGTATTTT
>.|.|TRBJ2-7|TRBV12-5
CARTYEQYF
TGTGCTAGGACCTACGAGCAGTACTTC
>.|.|TRBJ1-1|TRBV7-8
CASSYGTPGTEAFF
TGTGCCAGCAGCTACGGGACCCCGGGGACTGAAGCTTTCTTT
>.|.|TRBJ2-2|TRBV9
CASSVNRRDGQGTGELFF
TGTGCCAGCAGCGTAAACCGCCGGGACGGACAAGGCACCGGGGAGCTGTTTTTT
>.|.|TRBJ2-5|TRBV28
CASSLTVVGETQYF
TGTGCCAGCAGTTTAACCGTGGTTGGAGAGACCCAGTACTTC
>.|.|TRBJ2-1|TRBV28
CASSSPSEGRSYNEQFF
TGTGCCAGCAGTTCCCCCAGCGAGGGGCGCTCCTACAATGAGCAGTTCTTC
>once|TRBD2|TRBJ2-7|TRBV29-1
CSVEVDGRAGQYF
TGCAGCGTTGAAGTGGACGGGAGGGCCGGGCAGTACTTC
>.|.|TRBJ2-1|TRBV7-3
CASSLYLNNEQFF
TGTGCCAGCAGCTTGTACCTCAACAATGAGCAGTTCTTC
>.|TRBD2|TRBJ2-1|TRBV7-8
CASTSGYNEQFF
TGTGCCTCGACTAGCGGTTACAATGAGCAGTTCTTC
>.|.|TRBJ2-5|TRBV15
CATSRPNSETQYF
TGTGCCACCAGCAGACCGAATTCGGAGACCCAGTACTTC